This T cell receptor (beta chain) derives from a study of CD8 T cells in Susac syndrome. As for the study in general: Treatment status at blood draw for the Susac syndrome patients was therapy-naive, corticosteroids, or intravenous immunoglobulin alone.

Sequencing targeted TCR beta in blood CD8+ and CD4+ T cells. Isolation of CD8+ and CD4+ T cells was performed negatively, whereas enrichment of TEMRA cells was done by FACS. Reverse transcription used roughly 0.45 to 1 ug RNA and random hexamers. Multiplex PCR with immunoSEQ amplified the TCR beta CDR3 across 54 Vbeta and 13 Jbeta. TCRdb reprocessed the immunoSEQ multiplex PCR reads via MiXCR and lists one record per CDR3 protein. Of roughly 160,000 distinct CDR3 sequences listed, 90% to 96% are singletons. The germline CDR1 and CDR2 sequences are SQVTM and ANQGSEA. V shed 2 bases, J shed 3 bases, and the junction held 13 bases outside the gene matches. CDR3 length: 17 amino acids.

The origin of this receptor is a human donor with Susac syndrome. The sequenced sample consisted of CD4+ T cells from PBMCs. The rearrangement links TRBV29-1 to TRBJ2-1; 7 positions match TRBD2. The CDR3 region has the DNA TGCAGCGTTGAAACCCCGGTCCTAGCGGTTGTCTACAATGAGCAGTTCTTC. This encodes CSVETPVLAVVYNEQFF.